The rows below give T cell receptor beta chains drawn from one sample of a study of cytomegalovirus exposure and HLA in healthy donors. The repertoire was sequenced with immunoSEQ multiplex PCR; TCRdb's copy has only in-frame clones and lacks some. The repertoire holds 120,000 or so clones, roughly 63% seen once, with less than 2% in the top ten. The specimen was PBMCs. The receptors shown here come from a man aged 25 to 40 in good health and CMV-seropositive. CDR3s include the opening cysteine and the closing phenylalanine or tryptophan. Fields, in order: clone size, J gene, V gene, D gene, CDR3 DNA, CDR3 protein. The D gene is left open where the match is weak. Expanded clones are given a class, and other clones once, few, many or no size at all.

>NA|TRBJ2-7|TRBV28|TRBD2
TGTGCCAGCAAGGTTAGCGGGAGCTCCTACGAGCAGTACTTC
CASKVSGSSYEQYF
>NA|TRBJ2-3|TRBV9|TRBD2
TGTGCCAGCTGCCTTGGGGGGAGGGCCGGGGATACGCAGTATTTT
CASCLGGRAGDTQYF
>NA|TRBJ2-1|TRBV2|TRBD1
TGTGCCAGCAGTAGGGACAGGGGGTTGGATGAGCAGTTCTTC
CASSRDRGLDEQFF
>NA|TRBJ2-7|TRBV29-1|TRBD1
TGCAGCGGAACCGGGACAGGGGGCTCACACGAGCAGTACTTC
CSGTGTGGSHEQYF
>NA|TRBJ1-2|TRBV4-3|NA
TGCGCCAGCAGCCAACAAATCGGGATCTTCTATGGCTACACCTTC
CASSQQIGIFYGYTF
>NA|TRBJ1-3|TRBV2|NA
TGTGCCAGCAGTTCCGACAGGGGAAACACCATATATTTT
CASSSDRGNTIYF
>NA|TRBJ1-4|TRBV2|NA
TGTGCCAGCAGCGCCCCCGACAGAGTCCATGAAAAACTGTTTTTT
CASSAPDRVHEKLFF
>NA|TRBJ2-5|TRBV11-2|NA
TGTGCCAGCAGCACGGGACCCGGGGGGACCCAGTACTTC
CASSTGPGGTQYF
>once|TRBJ2-7|TRBV7-9|NA
TGTTCCAGCAGCTTAAGTATAGCGGTAAGCTCCTACGAGCAGTACTTC
CSSSLSIAVSSYEQYF
>NA|TRBJ1-5|TRBV6-5|NA
TGTGCCAGCAGTTACTCGAGGGGGTTTCAGCCCCAGCATTTT
CASSYSRGFQPQHF
>few|TRBJ1-1|TRBV5-1|NA
TGCGCCAGCAGCGCACAGGGACGGCACACTGAAGCTTTCTTT
CASSAQGRHTEAFF
>few|TRBJ2-5|TRBV2|TRBD1
TGTGCCACCAGGGACAGGGACCAAGAGACCCAGTACTTC
CATRDRDQETQYF
>once|TRBJ1-5|TRBV27|NA
TGTGCCAGCAGTTTAAGTCACGGTCAGCCCCAGCATTTT
CASSLSHGQPQHF
>NA|TRBJ2-5|TRBV5-1|NA
TGCGCCAGCAGCCCTGACCTTGGGGGGGAGACCCAGTACTTC
CASSPDLGGETQYF
>few|TRBJ2-7|TRBV5-1|NA
TGCGCCAGCAGCACAGGGACGTCCGTCGGCTACGAGCAGTACTTC
CASSTGTSVGYEQYF
>NA|TRBJ1-1|TRBV10-3|TRBD1
TGTGCCATCAGTGATCGGGACAGGCGGAACACTGAAGCTTTCTTT
CAISDRDRRNTEAFF
>NA|TRBJ2-2|TRBV9|NA
TGTGCCAGCAGCACAGTTCCAACCGGGGAGCTGTTTTTT
CASSTVPTGELFF
>NA|TRBJ1-2|TRBV19|NA
TGTGCCAGTAGTATTCCCCGGACAGTCACCTATGGCTACACCTTC
CASSIPRTVTYGYTF
>once|TRBJ2-7|TRBV4-2|NA
TGTGCCAGCAGCCAATGGGACGGCGGGGTCAGCTCCTACGAGCAGTACTTC
CASSQWDGGVSSYEQYF
>NA|TRBJ1-2|TRBV5-1|TRBD1
TGCGCCAGCAGCTGGACAGGAGCTAACTATGGCTACACCTTC
CASSWTGANYGYTF
>NA|TRBJ2-7|TRBV5-3|TRBD1
TGTGCCAGAAGCTTGTCCGGGTCTGGGACAGTTGATATTAGCTCCTACGAGCAGTACTTC
CARSLSGSGTVDISSYEQYF
>once|TRBJ1-3|TRBV5-1|NA
TGCGCCAGCTCGGTGAGCTCTGGAAACACCATATATTTT
CASSVSSGNTIYF
>NA|TRBJ2-5|TRBV9|TRBD2
TGTGCCAGCAGCGTAGGGGCCAGCGGGAGTTTAGAGACCCAGTACTTC
CASSVGASGSLETQYF
>NA|TRBJ2-5|TRBV19|TRBD2
TGTGCCAGTAGTATTGGGAGGGATGAGACCCAGTACTTC
CASSIGRDETQYF
>once|TRBJ2-7|TRBV6-5|TRBD2
TGTGCCAGCAGTCTTAGCGGGAGATACGAGCAGTACTTC
CASSLSGRYEQYF
>NA|TRBJ2-5|TRBV5-1|TRBD1
TGCGCCAGCAGCGTATGGGGACAGGGGGCGACGGAGACCCAGTACTTC
CASSVWGQGATETQYF